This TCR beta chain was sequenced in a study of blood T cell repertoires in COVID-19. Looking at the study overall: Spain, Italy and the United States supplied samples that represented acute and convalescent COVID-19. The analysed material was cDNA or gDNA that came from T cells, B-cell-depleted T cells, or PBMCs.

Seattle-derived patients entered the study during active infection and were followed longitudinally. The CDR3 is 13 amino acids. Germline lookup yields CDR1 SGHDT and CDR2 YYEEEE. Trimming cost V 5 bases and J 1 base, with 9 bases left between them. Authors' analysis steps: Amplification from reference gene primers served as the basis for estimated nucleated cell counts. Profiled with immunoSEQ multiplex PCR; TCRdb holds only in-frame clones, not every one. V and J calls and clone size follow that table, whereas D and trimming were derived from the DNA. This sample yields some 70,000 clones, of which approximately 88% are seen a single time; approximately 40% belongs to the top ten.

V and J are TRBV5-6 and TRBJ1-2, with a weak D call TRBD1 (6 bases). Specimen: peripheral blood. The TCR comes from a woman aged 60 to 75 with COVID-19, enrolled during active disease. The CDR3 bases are TGTGCCAGCAGTCAACAGGGTAACTATGGCTACACCTTC. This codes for CASSQQGNYGYTF.